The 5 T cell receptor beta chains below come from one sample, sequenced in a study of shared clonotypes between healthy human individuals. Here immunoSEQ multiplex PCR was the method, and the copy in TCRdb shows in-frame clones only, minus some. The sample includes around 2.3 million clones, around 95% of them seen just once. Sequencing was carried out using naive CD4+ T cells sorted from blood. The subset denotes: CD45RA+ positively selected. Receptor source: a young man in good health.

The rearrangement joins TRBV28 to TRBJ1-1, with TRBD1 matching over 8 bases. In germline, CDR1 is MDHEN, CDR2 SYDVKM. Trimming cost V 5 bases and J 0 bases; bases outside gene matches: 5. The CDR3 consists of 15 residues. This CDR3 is CASSGPGQVNTEAFF. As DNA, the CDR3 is TGTGCCAGCAGTGGTCCGGGACAGGTGAACACTGAAGCTTTCTTT.

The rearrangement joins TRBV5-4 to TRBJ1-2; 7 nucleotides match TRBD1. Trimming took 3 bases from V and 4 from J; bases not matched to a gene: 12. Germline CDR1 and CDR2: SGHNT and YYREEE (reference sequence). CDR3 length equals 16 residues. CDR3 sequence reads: CASSSEGAHTFYGYTF. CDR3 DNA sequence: TGTGCCAGCAGCTCGGAGGGGGCGCACACGTTCTATGGCTACACCTTC.

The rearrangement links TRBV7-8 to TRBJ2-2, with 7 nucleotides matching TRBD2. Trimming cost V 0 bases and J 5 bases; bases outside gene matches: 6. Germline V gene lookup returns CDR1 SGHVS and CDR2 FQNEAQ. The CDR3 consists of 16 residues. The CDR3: CASSLAWTSGTGELFF. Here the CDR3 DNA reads TGTGCCAGCAGCTTAGCGTGGACTAGTGGGACCGGGGAGCTGTTTTTT.

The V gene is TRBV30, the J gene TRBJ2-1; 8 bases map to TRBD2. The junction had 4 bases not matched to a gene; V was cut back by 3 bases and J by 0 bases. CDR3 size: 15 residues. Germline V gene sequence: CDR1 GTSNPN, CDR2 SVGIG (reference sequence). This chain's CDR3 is CAWSHGGGSYNEQFF. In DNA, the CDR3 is TGTGCCTGGAGCCACGGGGGGGGCTCCTACAATGAGCAGTTCTTC.

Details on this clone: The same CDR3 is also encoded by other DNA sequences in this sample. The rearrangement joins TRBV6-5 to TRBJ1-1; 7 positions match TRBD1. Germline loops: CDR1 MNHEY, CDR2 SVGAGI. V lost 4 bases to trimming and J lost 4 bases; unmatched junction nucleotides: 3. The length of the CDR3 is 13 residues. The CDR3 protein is CASSWPGGTEAFF. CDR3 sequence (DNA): TGTGCCAGCAGTTGGCCAGGGGGCACTGAAGCTTTCTTT.